These 18 T cell receptor beta chains share one sample of origin, sequenced in a study of blood T cell repertoires in COVID-19. Using immunoSEQ multiplex PCR, the repertoire was profiled, and TCRdb retains in-frame clones only, with some absent. The sample carries fewer than 70,000 clones, roughly 90% recorded once. The sample consisted of peripheral blood. The receptors originated from a woman aged 80 or older with active COVID-19.

V and J are TRBV20-1 and TRBJ2-5; D is undetermined. The V end lost 3 bases, the J end lost 1 base, and 15 bases lay between the germline ends. The germline gives CDR1 DFQATT, CDR2 SNEGSKA (reference sequence). The length of the CDR3 is 15 residues. The CDR3 region has the DNA TGCAGTGCTAGTTCGGCAGAGGCGGTCCAAGAGACCCAGTACTTC. Translation gives CSASSAEAVQETQYF.

V usage is TRBV11-3 and J usage is TRBJ1-1, with D possibly matching TRBD1 (6 bases). V shed 1 base and J shed 0 bases, with 6 bases lying between them. Germline CDR1 reads SGHNT; CDR2 reads YENEEA. This CDR3 spans 14 amino acids. The CDR3: CASSLGQVNTEAFF. CDR3 nucleotide sequence: TGTGCCAGCAGCTTAGGACAGGTGAACACTGAAGCTTTCTTT.

CDR3 nucleotides: TGTGCCAGCAGACTGGACAGGGCTGGAAACACCATATATTTT. Protein sequence: CASRLDRAGNTIYF. J is TRBJ1-3 and V is TRBV7-2, with 8 nucleotides matching TRBD1. V was clipped by 6 bases and J by 2 bases; unmatched bases: 3. CDR1 SGHTA and CDR2 FQGNSA come from the germline V gene. This CDR3 has 14 amino acids.

The chain combines TRBV4-1 with TRBJ2-1, with 9 bases matching TRBD1. The CDR3 runs to 17 residues. The V segment lost 0 bases and the J segment 7 bases; nucleotides outside the gene matches: 10. Germline CDR1 and CDR2: MGHRA and YSYEKL. The DNA for the CDR3 is TGCGCCAGCAGCCAAGAGAGGACAGGGGTCGGGTTTAATGAGCAGTTCTTC. This sequence encodes CASSQERTGVGFNEQFF.

The rearrangement uses TRBV6-5 and TRBJ1-6; D might be TRBD1 (6 bases). The V end was cut by 7 bases, the J end by 7 bases, with 17 bases between. Per germline, CDR1 MNHEY and CDR2 SVGAGI. The CDR3 runs 15 residues. CDR3 residues: CASTRTGTTNSPLHF. The CDR3 DNA reads TGTGCCAGCACCAGAACCGGGACAACGAATTCACCCCTCCACTTT.

The rearrangement joins TRBV27 to TRBJ1-6; perhaps TRBD1 as D (5 bases). The length of the CDR3 is 13 residues. Germline CDR1 is MNHEY and CDR2 is SMNVEV (reference sequence). The ends were cut back, 6 bases at V and 6 bases at J, with 9 bases in the middle. DNA of the CDR3: TGTGCCAGCAGGAGACAGTTTAATTCACCCCTCCACTTT. Translated: CASRRQFNSPLHF.

This clone was detected a few times. V gene TRBV29-1 combines with J gene TRBJ1-5; perhaps TRBD1 as D (5 bases). V shed 6 bases and J shed 7 bases, with 19 bases lying between them. Germline CDR1 is SQVTM and CDR2 is ANQGSEA. The CDR3 has 14 residues. CDR3 loop: CSVVESQGSQPQHF. The CDR3 DNA reads as TGCAGCGTGGTGGAGTCGCAGGGATCCCAGCCCCAGCATTTT.

The rearrangement uses TRBV13 and TRBJ1-5; 7 bases are a match to TRBD1. CDR1 and CDR2 (germline): PRHDT, FYEKMQ (reference sequence). J was trimmed by 3 bases and V by 3 bases; bases with no gene match: 5. CDR3 length equals 15 residues. In nucleotides, the CDR3 is TGTGCCAGCAGCTTTGGGACAGCCTTCAATCAGCCCCAGCATTTT. Amino acids: CASSFGTAFNQPQHF.

This sequence joins TRBV4-2 and TRBJ1-1; D is uncertain. The germline V gene has CDR1 LGHNA and CDR2 YNFKEQ. CDR3 length: 16 residues. V was cut by 4 bases and J by 1 base, with 16 bases left in between. CDR3 amino acids: CASSPLFRGKNTEAFF. The CDR3 coding sequence is TGTGCCAGCAGCCCCCTGTTTCGGGGTAAGAACACTGAAGCTTTCTTT.

V is TRBV6-6 and J is TRBJ1-1, with D maybe TRBD1 (5 bases). This CDR3 comprises 14 residues. Per germline, CDR1 MNHNY and CDR2 SVGAGI (reference sequence). Trimming stripped 4 bases from V and 6 bases from J, with 15 bases between. The CDR3 spells CASSLQVLRAEAFF. CDR3 coding DNA: TGTGCCAGCAGTTTACAGGTGTTAAGGGCTGAAGCTTTCTTT.

This rearrangement joins TRBV28 to TRBJ1-1; 9 bases are a match to TRBD1. CDR1 and CDR2 from the germline V gene are MDHEN and SYDVKM. The CDR3 covers 14 residues. The V and J ends lost 4 bases and 7 bases, in that order; junction bases with no gene match: 7. CDR3 sequence reads: CASSSGQGRNEAFF. In DNA form, the CDR3 reads TGTGCCAGCAGTTCGGGACAGGGACGGAATGAAGCTTTCTTT.

This chain uses TRBV5-4 with TRBJ2-7; 8 bases match TRBD1. In germline, CDR1 is SGHNT, CDR2 YYREEE (reference sequence). CDR3 size: 14 residues. With V trimmed by 4 bases and J by 4 bases, 7 bases remained unmatched. The CDR3 bases are TGTGCCAGCAGCCTGGGACAGGAATATTACGAGCAGTACTTC. Its protein is CASSLGQEYYEQYF.

Here the CDR3 reads CASSRMTGTGAPRDGNTIYF. Here the CDR3 DNA reads TGTGCCAGCAGCCGAATGACCGGGACAGGGGCCCCTCGAGACGGAAACACCATATATTTT. The chain uses TRBV4-2 and TRBJ1-3; 10 nucleotides agree with TRBD1. Germline values: CDR1 LGHNA, CDR2 YNFKEQ. The CDR3 is 20 amino acids. The V and J ends lost 4 bases and 4 bases, in that order; junction bases with no gene match: 19.

V is TRBV3-1 (or the pseudogene TRBV3-2) and J is TRBJ1-6; D call uncertain. The CDR3 is 12 amino acids. Trimming cost V 8 bases and J 5 bases, with 7 bases left between them. Germline V lookup: CDR1 LGHDT, CDR2 YNNKEL (reference sequence). CDR3 DNA sequence: TGTGCCAGCGGTCAGGATAATTCACCCCTCCACTTT. This gives the protein CASGQDNSPLHF.

The chain joins TRBV30 to TRBJ2-3; TRBD2 might be the D (7 bases). The CDR3 totals 14 residues. Trimming removed 3 bases from V and 3 bases from J, with 13 bases in between. In germline, CDR1 is GTSNPN, CDR2 SVGIG (reference sequence). This chain's CDR3 is CAWRGGGRTDTQYF. In DNA form, the CDR3 reads TGTGCCTGGAGGGGAGGGGGGAGGACAGATACGCAGTATTTT.

The J gene is TRBJ1-5, the V gene TRBV28, with 9 bases fitting TRBD1. The V and J ends lost 6 bases and 5 bases, in that order; junction bases with no gene match: 11. Germline loops: CDR1 MDHEN, CDR2 SYDVKM. The CDR3 covers 16 residues. CDR3 nucleotides: TGTGCCAGCAGAAGGGGACAGGGTAGCGGGGATCAGCCCCAGCATTTT. This sequence encodes CASRRGQGSGDQPQHF.

The V call is TRBV5-5, the J call TRBJ2-7; a possible D gene is TRBD2 (6 bases). V was clipped by 4 bases and J by 9 bases, with 26 bases between them. CDR3 length: 16 amino acids. Germline V lookup: CDR1 SGHKS, CDR2 YYEKEE (reference sequence). CDR3 nucleotide sequence: TGTGCCAGCAGCCTGTCGGGGCAGCGCGGGTGGAGGGGGCAGTACTTC. It is translated as CASSLSGQRGWRGQYF.

J is TRBJ2-6 and V is TRBV24-1; 11 nucleotides line up with TRBD1. This CDR3 has 19 amino acids. Trimming took 2 bases from V and 4 from J; bases not matched to a gene: 9. Germline CDR1 KGHDR, CDR2 SFDVKD. The CDR3, as DNA: TGTGCCACCAGTGATTCCCGAGGACAGGGGGCACGCGGGGCCAACGTCCTGACTTTC. Protein product: CATSDSRGQGARGANVLTF.